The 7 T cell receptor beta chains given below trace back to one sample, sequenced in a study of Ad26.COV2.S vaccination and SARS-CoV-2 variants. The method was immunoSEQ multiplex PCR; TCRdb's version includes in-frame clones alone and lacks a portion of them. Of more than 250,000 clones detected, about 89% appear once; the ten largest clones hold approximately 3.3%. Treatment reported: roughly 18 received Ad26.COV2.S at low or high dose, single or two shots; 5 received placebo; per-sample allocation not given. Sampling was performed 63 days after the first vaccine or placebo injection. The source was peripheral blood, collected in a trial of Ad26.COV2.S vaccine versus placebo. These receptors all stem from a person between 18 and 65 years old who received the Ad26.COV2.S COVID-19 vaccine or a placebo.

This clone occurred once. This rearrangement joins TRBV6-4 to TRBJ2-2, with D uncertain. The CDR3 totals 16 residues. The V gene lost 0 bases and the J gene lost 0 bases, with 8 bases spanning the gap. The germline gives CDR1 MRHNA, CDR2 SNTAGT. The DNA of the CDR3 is TGTGCCAGCAGTGACTCCGGCTATTCGAACACCGGGGAGCTGTTTTTT. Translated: CASSDSGYSNTGELFF.

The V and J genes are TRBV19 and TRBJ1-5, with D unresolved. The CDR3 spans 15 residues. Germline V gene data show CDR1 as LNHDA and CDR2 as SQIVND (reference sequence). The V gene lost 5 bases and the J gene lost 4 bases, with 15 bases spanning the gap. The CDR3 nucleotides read TGTGCCAGTAGTGTCACACCGGGGTCTAATCAGCCCCAGCATTTT. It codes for CASSVTPGSNQPQHF. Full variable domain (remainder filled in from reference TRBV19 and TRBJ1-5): DGGITQSPKYLFRKEGQNVTLSCEQNLNHDAMYWYRQDPGQGLRLIYYSQIVNDFQKGDIAEGYSVSREKKESFPLTVTSAQKNPTAFYLCASSVTPGSNQPQHFGDGTRLSIL.

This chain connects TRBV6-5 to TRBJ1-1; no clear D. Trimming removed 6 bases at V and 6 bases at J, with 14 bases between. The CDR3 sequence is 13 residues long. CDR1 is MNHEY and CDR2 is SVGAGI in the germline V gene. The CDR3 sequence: CASSLLGGAEAFF. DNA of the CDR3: TGTGCCAGCAGCCTCCTAGGTGGAGCTGAAGCTTTCTTT.

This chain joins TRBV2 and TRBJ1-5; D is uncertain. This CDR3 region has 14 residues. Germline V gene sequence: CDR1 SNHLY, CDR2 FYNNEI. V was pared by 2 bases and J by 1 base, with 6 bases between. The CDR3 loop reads CASSEQWSNQPQHF. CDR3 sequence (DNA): TGTGCCAGCAGTGAACAGTGGAGCAATCAGCCCCAGCATTTT. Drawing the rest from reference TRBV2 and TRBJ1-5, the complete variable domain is EPEVTQTPSHQVTQMGQEVILRCVPISNHLYFYWYRQILGQKVEFLVSFYNNEISEKSEIFDDQFSVERPDGSNFTLKIRSTKLEDSAMYFCASSEQWSNQPQHFGDGTRLSIL.

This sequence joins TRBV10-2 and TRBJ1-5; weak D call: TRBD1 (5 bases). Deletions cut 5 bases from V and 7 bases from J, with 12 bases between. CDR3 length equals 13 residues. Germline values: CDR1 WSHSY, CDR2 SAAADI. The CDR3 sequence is CASSFGGKQPQHF. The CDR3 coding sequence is TGCGCCAGCAGTTTCGGGGGGAAACAGCCCCAGCATTTT.

Here the CDR3 DNA reads TGCGCCAGCAGCCAAAGGGTCGGGGGGGGCCGCGCAGATACGCAGTATTTT. Residues: CASSQRVGGGRADTQYF. V is TRBV4-3 and J is TRBJ2-3; 8 bases agree with TRBD2. This CDR3 is built from 17 residues. The junction had 11 bases not matched to a gene; V was cut back by 2 bases and J by 4 bases. The germline V gene encodes CDR1 LGHNA and CDR2 YSLEER.

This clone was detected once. CDR3 loop: CASSFDLGYGYTF. DNA of the CDR3: TGTGCCAGCTCGTTCGACCTGGGGTATGGCTACACCTTC. This chain uses TRBV2 with TRBJ1-2; D is undetermined. Germline CDR1 is SNHLY and CDR2 is FYNNEI. This CDR3 is 13 amino acids long. Trimming stripped 8 bases from V and 5 bases from J, with 15 bases between.